This TCR beta chain is from a study of blood T cell repertoires in COVID-19 (dated by TCRdb to the early 2020s). In the study overall: The collaborator samples originated in the United States, Italy and Spain and spanned the acute and convalescent phases of COVID-19. The prospective study material was composed of cDNA or gDNA derived from T cells, B-cell-depleted T cells, or PBMCs. Subjects who had been exposed to COVID-19, were actively infected with it, or had recovered from it provided the deeply sampled blood TCRbeta repertoires that made up the dataset. Where HLA class I and class II types were available, the types were taken from metadata supplied by the sample provider, not from assay-based typing. The repertoires were released in a freely available public database meant as a resource for research on the immune response to SARS-CoV-2. Sample metadata almost always included a de-identified subject ID, COVID-19 status, age in years and sex. Samples were obtained from the ongoing ImmuneRACE study (first 160 participants) and from 1,254 subjects provided by 6 global collaborators. Beyond this particular receptor, the publication reports: The quantity of clinical and demographic metadata differed by source and by participant and was supplied without curation.

The immunoSEQ Assay, a bias-controlled multiplex PCR, was used to amplify TCRbeta CDR3 regions from genomic DNA. As for how the authors treated the data: Nucleated cell counts per sample were estimated from amplification of reference gene primers within the assay. Sequence reads were collapsed and filtered to measure the absolute abundance of every unique TCRbeta CDR3 rearrangement. Productive Simpson clonality was computed per sample as the square root of Simpson's diversity index over productive rearrangements. TCRdb carries this immuneACCESS record with in-frame sequences only. Its versions omit some clonotypes, under half of them owing to an unresolved V gene in the studies checked, with the rest unexplained. That table gives V, J and clone size, and the DNA gave D and trimming. The sample includes 200,000 to 250,000 clones, with 82% observed a single time. 4.5% to 5% of the sample is held by the ten biggest clonotypes.

Each collaborating institution followed its own protocols to collect whole blood in K2EDTA tubes. For TCRbeta analysis, collaborator samples were shipped as frozen whole blood, as isolated PBMCs, or as DNA extracted from either sample type. In the case of this clone: The antigen it recognizes is unknown. Base qualities are missing; no much larger clone stands one base away.

Source material: peripheral blood. The origin of this receptor is an elderly woman with active or convalescent COVID-19.

The CDR3 reads as follows: CASSLELSSYEQYF. In nucleotide form, the sequence is TGCGCCAGCAGCTTGGAGTTGAGCTCCTACGAGCAGTACTTC. The receptor chain draws on TRBV5-1 and TRBJ2-7, with no confidently assigned D gene. From the germline V gene, CDR1 is SGHRS and CDR2 is YFSETQ. The junction shows trimming of 0 bases on V and 0 bases on J, plus 7 bases between the germline ends. From the cysteine up to the phenylalanine, the CDR3 has a length of 14 residues. Kept here is only the CDR3 DNA, which spans 42 bases and is read in frame from base 1.